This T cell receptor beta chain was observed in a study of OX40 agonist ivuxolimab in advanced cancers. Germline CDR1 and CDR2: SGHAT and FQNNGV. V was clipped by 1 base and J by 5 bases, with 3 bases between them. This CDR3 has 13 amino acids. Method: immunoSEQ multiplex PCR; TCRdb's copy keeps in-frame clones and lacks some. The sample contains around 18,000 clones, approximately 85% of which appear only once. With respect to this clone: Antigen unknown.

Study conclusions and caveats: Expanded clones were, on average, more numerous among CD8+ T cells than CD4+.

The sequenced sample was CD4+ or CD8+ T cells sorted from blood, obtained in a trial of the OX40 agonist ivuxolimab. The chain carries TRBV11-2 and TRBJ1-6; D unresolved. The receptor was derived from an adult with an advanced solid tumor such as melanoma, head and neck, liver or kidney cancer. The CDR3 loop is CASSLADNSPLHF. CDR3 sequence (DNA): TGTGCCAGCAGCTTAGCAGATAATTCACCCCTCCACTTT.